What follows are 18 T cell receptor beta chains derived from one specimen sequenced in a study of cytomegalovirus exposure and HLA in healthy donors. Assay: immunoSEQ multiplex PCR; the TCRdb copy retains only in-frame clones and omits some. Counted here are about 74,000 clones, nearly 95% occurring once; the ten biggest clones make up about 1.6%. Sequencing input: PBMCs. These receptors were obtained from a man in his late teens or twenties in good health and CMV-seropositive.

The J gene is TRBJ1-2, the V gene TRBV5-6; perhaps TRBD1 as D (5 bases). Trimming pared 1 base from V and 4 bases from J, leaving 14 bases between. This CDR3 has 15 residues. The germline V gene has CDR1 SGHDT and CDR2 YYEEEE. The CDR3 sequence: CASSLWSQGSYGYTF. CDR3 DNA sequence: TGTGCCAGCAGCTTGTGGTCTCAGGGAAGCTATGGCTACACCTTC.

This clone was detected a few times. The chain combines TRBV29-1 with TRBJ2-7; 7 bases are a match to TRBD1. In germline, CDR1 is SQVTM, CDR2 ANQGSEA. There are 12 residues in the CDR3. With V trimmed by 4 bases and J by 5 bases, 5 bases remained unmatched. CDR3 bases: TGCAGCGTTGCACAGGGGAACCACGAGCAGTACTTC. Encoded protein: CSVAQGNHEQYF.

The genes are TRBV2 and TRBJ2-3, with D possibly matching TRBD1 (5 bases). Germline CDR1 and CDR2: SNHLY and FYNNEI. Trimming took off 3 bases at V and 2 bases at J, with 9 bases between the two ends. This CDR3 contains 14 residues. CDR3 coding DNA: TGTGCCAGCAGTGACCGACAGACCACAGATACGCAGTATTTT. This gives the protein CASSDRQTTDTQYF. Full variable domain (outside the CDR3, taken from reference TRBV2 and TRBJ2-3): EPEVTQTPSHQVTQMGQEVILRCVPISNHLYFYWYRQILGQKVEFLVSFYNNEISEKSEIFDDQFSVERPDGSNFTLKIRSTKLEDSAMYFCASSDRQTTDTQYFGPGTRLTVL.

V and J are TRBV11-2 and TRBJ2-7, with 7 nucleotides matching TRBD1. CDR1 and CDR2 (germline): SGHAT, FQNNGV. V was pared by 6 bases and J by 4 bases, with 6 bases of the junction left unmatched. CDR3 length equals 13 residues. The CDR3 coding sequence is TGTGCCAGCAGTCCGGGACAGACTTACGAGCAGTACTTC. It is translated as CASSPGQTYEQYF.

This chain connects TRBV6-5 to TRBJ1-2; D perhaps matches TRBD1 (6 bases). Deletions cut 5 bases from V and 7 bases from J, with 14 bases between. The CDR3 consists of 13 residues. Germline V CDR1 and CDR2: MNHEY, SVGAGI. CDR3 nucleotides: TGTGCCAGCAGTCCCACAGGGATCCCTGGCTACACCTTC. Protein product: CASSPTGIPGYTF.

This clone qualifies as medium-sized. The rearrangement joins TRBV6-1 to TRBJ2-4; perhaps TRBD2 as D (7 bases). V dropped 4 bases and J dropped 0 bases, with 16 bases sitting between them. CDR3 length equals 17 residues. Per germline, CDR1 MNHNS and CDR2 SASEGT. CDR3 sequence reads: CASSGQGRGAAKNIQYF. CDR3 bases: TGTGCCAGCAGTGGCCAGGGGAGGGGCGCAGCCAAAAACATTCAGTACTTC.

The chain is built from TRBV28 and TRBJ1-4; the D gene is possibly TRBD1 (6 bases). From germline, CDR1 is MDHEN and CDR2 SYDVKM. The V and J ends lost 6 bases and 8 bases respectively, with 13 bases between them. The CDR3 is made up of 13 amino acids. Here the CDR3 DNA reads TGTGCCAGCAGCCTCACAGGGAGAGAAAAACTGTTTTTT. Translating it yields CASSLTGREKLFF. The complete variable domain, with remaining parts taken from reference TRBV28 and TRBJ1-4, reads DVKVTQSSRYLVKRTGEKVFLECVQDMDHENMFWYRQDPGLGLRLIYFSYDVKMKEKGDIPEGYSVSREKKERFSLILESASTNQTSMYLCASSLTGREKLFFGSGTQLSVL.

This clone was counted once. This CDR3 reads CASSEPVRDTEAFF. In nucleotides, the CDR3 is TGTGCCAGCAGTGAACCAGTGAGGGACACTGAAGCTTTCTTT. The rearrangement links TRBV6-5 to TRBJ1-1; D ambiguous. V gave up 5 bases and J gave up 3 bases, with 13 bases separating them. This CDR3 is 14 amino acids long. Germline loops: CDR1 MNHEY, CDR2 SVGAGI.

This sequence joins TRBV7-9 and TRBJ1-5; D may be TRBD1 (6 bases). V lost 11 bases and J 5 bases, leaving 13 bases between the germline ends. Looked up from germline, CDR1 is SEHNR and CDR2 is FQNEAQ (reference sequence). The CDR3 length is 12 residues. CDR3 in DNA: TGTGCCGGGGGCGTGGACGATCAGCCCCAGCATTTT. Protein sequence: CAGGVDDQPQHF.

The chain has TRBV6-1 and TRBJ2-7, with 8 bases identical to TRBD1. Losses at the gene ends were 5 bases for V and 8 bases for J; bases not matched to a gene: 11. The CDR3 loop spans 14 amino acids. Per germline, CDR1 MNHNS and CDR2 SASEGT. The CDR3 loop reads CASSKSQGAGKQYF. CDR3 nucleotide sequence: TGTGCCAGCAGTAAATCCCAGGGGGCGGGTAAGCAGTACTTC.

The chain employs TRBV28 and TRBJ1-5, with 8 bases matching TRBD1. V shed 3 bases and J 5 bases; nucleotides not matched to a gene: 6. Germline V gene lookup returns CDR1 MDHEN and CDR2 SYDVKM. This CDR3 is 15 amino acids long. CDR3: CASSLTGEVYQPQHF. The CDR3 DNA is TGTGCCAGCAGTTTGACAGGGGAAGTTTATCAGCCCCAGCATTTT. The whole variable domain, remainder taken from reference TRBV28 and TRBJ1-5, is DVKVTQSSRYLVKRTGEKVFLECVQDMDHENMFWYRQDPGLGLRLIYFSYDVKMKEKGDIPEGYSVSREKKERFSLILESASTNQTSMYLCASSLTGEVYQPQHFGDGTRLSIL.

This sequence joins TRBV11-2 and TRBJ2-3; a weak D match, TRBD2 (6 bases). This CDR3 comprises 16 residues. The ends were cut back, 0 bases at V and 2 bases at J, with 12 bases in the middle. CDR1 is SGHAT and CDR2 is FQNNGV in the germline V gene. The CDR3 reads CASSLERLENTDTQYF. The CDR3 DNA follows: TGTGCCAGCAGCTTAGAAAGACTAGAAAACACAGATACGCAGTATTTT.

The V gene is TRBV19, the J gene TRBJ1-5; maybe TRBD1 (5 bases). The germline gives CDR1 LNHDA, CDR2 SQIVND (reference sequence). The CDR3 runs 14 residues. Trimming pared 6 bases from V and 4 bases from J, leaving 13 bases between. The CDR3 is CASSPGRDNQPQHF. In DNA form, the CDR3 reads TGTGCCAGTAGCCCAGGGCGGGATAATCAGCCCCAGCATTTT. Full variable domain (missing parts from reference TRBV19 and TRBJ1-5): DGGITQSPKYLFRKEGQNVTLSCEQNLNHDAMYWYRQDPGQGLRLIYYSQIVNDFQKGDIAEGYSVSREKKESFPLTVTSAQKNPTAFYLCASSPGRDNQPQHFGDGTRLSIL.

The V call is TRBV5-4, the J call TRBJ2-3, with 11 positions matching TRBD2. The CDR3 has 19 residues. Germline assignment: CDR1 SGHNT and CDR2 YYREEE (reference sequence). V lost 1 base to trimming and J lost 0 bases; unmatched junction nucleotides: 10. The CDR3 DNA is TGTGCCAGCAGCTTGAGGGGGGCGCTAGCGGGAGGAAGCACAGATACGCAGTATTTT. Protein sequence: CASSLRGALAGGSTDTQYF.

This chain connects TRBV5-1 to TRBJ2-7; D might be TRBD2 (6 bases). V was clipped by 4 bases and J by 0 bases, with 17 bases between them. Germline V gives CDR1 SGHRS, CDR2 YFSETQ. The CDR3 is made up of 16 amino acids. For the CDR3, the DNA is TGCGCCAGCAGCCGGTCTACCGGGACTCTCTCCTACGAGCAGTACTTC. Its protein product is CASSRSTGTLSYEQYF.

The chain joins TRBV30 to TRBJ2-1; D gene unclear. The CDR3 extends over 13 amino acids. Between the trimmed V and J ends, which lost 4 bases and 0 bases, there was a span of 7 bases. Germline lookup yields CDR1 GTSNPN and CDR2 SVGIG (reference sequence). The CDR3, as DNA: TGTGCCTGGACCCCAGGCTCCTACAATGAGCAGTTCTTC. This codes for CAWTPGSYNEQFF. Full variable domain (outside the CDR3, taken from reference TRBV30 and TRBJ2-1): SQTIHQWPATLVQPVGSPLSLECTVEGTSNPNLYWYRQAAGRGLQLLFYSVGIGQISSEVPQNLSASRPQDRQFILSSKKLLLSDSGFYLCAWTPGSYNEQFFGPGTRLTVL.

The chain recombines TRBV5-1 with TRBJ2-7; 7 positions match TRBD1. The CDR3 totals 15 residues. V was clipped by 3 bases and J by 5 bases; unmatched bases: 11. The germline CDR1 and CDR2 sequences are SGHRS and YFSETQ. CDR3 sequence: CASSSGTALDHEQYF. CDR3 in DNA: TGCGCCAGCAGCTCCGGGACAGCTTTAGACCACGAGCAGTACTTC.

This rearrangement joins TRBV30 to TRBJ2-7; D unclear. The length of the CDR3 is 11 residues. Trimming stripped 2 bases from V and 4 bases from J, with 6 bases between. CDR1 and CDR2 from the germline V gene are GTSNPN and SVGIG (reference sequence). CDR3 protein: CAWSRRYEQYF. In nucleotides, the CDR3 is TGTGCCTGGAGTCGGAGATACGAGCAGTACTTC.